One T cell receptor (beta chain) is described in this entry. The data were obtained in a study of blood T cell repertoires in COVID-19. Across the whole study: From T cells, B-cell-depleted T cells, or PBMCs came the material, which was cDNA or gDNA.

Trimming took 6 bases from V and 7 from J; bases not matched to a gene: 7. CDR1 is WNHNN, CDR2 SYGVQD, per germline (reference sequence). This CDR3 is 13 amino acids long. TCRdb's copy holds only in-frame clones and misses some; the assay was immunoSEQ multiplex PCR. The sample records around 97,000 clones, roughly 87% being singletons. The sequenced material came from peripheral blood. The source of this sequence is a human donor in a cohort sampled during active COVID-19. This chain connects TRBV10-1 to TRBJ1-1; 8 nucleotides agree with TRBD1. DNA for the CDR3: TGCGCCAGCAGCCTTGACAGGGGACGTGAAGCTTTCTTT. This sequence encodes CASSLDRGREAFF.